The source of this T cell receptor (beta chain) is a study of blood T cells in healthy people across ages. Germline V lookup: CDR1 DFQATT, CDR2 SNEGSKA (reference sequence). V was pared by 6 bases and J by 0 bases, with 8 bases between. The CDR3 consists of 13 residues. A second PCR, run for roughly 7 to 11 cycles, used a sample-barcoded 5' primer plus a J-beta primer mix. TCRdb redid the calling of the 5' RACE reads with MiXCR, one entry per CDR3 protein. This table holds about 680,000 distinct CDR3 sequences, approximately 50% found once. The receptor comes from a woman in her fifties or sixties in good health. Sequenced input: blood. The chain joins TRBV20-1 to TRBJ1-4; the D is unclear. The CDR3 protein is CSATPATNEKLFF. The DNA for the CDR3 is TGCAGTGCCACTCCCGCAACTAATGAAAAACTGTTTTTT.